This T cell receptor beta chain was profiled in a study of blood T cell repertoires in COVID-19 (TCRdb year 2020). Background for the entire study: Samples covering the acute and convalescent phases of COVID-19 were provided by collaborators in the United States, Italy and Spain. The prospective study material was composed of cDNA or gDNA derived from T cells, B-cell-depleted T cells, or PBMCs. Subjects who had been exposed to COVID-19, were actively infected with it, or had recovered from it provided the deeply sampled blood TCRbeta repertoires that made up the dataset. The repertoires were released in a freely available public database meant as a resource for research on the immune response to SARS-CoV-2. Samples were obtained from the ongoing ImmuneRACE study (first 160 participants) and from some 1,200 subjects provided by 6 global collaborators. Sample metadata almost always included a de-identified subject ID, COVID-19 status, age in years and sex. HLA class I and class II types, where available, came from metadata supplied by the sample provider rather than from assay-based typing.

Each collaborating institution followed its own protocols to collect whole blood in K2EDTA tubes. For TCRbeta analysis, collaborators shipped samples as frozen whole blood, isolated PBMCs, or DNA extracted from either of those sample types. Overall results and qualifications from the work: The quantity of clinical and demographic metadata differed by source and by participant and was supplied without curation.

Concerning this clone itself: Its specific antigen is unknown. Within one base of it there is no much larger clone, and no base qualities were kept.

Trimming removed 0 bases from V and 3 bases from J, leaving 11 bases between the germline ends. As encoded in the germline V gene (reference sequence), CDR1 is LNHNV while CDR2 is YYDKDF. The CDR3 sequence holds 15 residues, the cysteine and phenylalanine included. Left in the record is the CDR3 DNA by itself, 45 bases read in frame from the first base. The immunoSEQ Assay, a bias-controlled multiplex PCR, was used to amplify TCRbeta CDR3 regions from genomic DNA. The study's own analysis went as follows. Nucleated cell counts per sample were estimated from amplification of reference gene primers within the assay. To quantify the absolute abundance of each unique TCRbeta CDR3 rearrangement, sequence reads were collapsed and filtered. For each sample, productive Simpson clonality was calculated as the square root of Simpson's diversity index over productive rearrangements. TCRdb obtained this table from immuneACCESS and retained in-frame rearrangements with V and J assigned. These tables miss some clones; where compared with another copy, unresolved V genes account for less than half of the shortfall, and the remainder is unexplained. V, J and clone size reflect that table, while D and trimming were determined from the DNA. The sample yields more than 25,000 clones; 89% were counted once. The ten biggest clones cover around 0.57% of the sample.

Material for sequencing was peripheral blood. The clonotype comes from a woman aged 40 to 50 with active or convalescent COVID-19. The chain is assembled from TRBV15 and TRBJ1-2; the D gene identity is not certain. The DNA sequence follows: TGTGCCACCAGCAGAGATCCGAGGCATGACTATGGCTACACCTTC. Its protein reads: CATSRDPRHDYGYTF.